The clone carrying this TCR beta chain was seen only a few times. The CDR3 covers 13 residues. Looked up from germline, CDR1 is SQVTM and CDR2 is ANQGSEA. The V and J ends lost 7 bases and 2 bases respectively, with 15 bases between them. Four PCR rounds used nested alpha and beta constant region primers plus the SP2 primer. MiXCR, applied by TCRdb to the 5' RACE reads, yields one record per CDR3 protein. Of roughly 62,000 distinct CDR3 sequences in the sample, around 8% were seen once. The data were obtained in a study of naive and memory T cell subsets. A UMI-containing oligonucleotide was joined by 3' ligation to the TCR cDNA template.

The receptor's source is a female donor in good health. The chain links TRBV29-1 to TRBJ2-7, with D maybe TRBD1 (6 bases). CDR3 loop: CSAGTPGAYEQYF. The DNA of the CDR3 is TGCAGCGCCGGGACACCTGGGGCCTACGAGCAGTACTTC.